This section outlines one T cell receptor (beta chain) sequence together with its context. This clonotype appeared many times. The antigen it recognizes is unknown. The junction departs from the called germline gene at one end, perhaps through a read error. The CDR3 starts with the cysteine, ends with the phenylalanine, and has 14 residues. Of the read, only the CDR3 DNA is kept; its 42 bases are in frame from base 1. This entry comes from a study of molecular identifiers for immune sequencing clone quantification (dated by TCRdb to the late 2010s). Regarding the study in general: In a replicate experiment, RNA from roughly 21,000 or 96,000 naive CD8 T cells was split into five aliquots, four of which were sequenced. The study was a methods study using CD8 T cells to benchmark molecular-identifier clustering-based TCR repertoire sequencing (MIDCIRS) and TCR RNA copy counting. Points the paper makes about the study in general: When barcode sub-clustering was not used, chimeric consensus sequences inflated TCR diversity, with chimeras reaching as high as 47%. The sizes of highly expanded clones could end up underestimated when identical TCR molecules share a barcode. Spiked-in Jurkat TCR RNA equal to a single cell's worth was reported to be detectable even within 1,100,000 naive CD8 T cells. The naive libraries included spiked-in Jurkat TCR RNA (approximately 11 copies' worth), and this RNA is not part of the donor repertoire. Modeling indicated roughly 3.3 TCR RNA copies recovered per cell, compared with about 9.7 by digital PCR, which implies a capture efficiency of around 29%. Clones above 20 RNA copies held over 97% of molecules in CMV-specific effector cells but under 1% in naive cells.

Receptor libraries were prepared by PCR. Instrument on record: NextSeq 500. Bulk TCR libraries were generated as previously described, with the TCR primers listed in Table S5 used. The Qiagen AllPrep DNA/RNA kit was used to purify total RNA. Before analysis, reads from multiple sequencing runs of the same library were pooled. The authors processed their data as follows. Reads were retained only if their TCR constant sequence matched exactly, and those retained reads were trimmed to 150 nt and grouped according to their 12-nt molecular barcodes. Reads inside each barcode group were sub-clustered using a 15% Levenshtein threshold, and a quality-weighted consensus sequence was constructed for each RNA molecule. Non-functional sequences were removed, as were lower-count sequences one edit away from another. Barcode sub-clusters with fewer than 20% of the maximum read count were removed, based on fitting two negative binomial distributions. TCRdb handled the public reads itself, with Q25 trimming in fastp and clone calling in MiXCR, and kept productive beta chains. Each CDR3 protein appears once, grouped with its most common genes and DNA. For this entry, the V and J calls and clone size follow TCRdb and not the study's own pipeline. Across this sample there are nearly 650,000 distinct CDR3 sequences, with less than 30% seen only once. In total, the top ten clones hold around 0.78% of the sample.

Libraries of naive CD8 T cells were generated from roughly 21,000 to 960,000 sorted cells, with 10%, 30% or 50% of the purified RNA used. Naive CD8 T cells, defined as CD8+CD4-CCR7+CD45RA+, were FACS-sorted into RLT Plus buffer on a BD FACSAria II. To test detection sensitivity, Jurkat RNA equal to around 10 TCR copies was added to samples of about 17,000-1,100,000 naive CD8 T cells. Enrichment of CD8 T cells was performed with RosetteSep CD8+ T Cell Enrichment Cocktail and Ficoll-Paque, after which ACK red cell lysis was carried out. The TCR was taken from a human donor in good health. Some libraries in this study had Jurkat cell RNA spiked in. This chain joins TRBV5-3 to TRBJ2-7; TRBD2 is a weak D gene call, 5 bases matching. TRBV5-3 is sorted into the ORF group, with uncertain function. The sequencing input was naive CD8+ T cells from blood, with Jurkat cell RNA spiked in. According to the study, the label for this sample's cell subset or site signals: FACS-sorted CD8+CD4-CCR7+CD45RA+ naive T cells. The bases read TGTGCCGGAAGGTGGCTAGCAGGAGCGTACGAGCAGTACTTC. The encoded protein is CAGRWLAGAYEQYF.